This entry concerns a single TCR beta chain. This sample is drawn from a study of beta chain features in type 1 diabetes. Each sorted fraction was over 95% pure. CDR3 size: 16 residues. V lost 4 bases, J lost 1 base, and 6 bases stayed unmatched. CDR1 MGHDK and CDR2 SYGVNS come from the germline V gene. Expressed TCRB transcripts were sequenced, since all the RNA that had been isolated was reverse transcribed. The table came from immunoSEQ multiplex PCR; TCRdb's copy has only in-frame clones and leaves some out. The top ten clones hold about 0.097% of a sample with just over 600,000 clones, around 15% of them seen once.

The genes are TRBV25-1 and TRBJ2-1, with 8 bases aligning to TRBD1. This receptor was taken from a man aged 18-30 years in good health. Specimen: naive CD4+ T cells from blood. The CDR3 spells CASSASTGGSYNEQFF. The DNA of the CDR3 is TGTGCCAGCAGTGCCTCTACAGGGGGATCCTACAATGAGCAGTTCTTC.